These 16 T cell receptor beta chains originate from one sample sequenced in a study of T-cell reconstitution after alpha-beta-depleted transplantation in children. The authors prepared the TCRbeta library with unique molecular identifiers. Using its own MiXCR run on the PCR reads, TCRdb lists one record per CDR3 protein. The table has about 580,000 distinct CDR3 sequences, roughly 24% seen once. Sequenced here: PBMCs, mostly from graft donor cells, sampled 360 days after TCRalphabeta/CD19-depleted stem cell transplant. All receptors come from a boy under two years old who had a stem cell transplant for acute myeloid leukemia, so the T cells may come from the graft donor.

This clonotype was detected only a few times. CDR3 loop: CASSPLLDRPYGYTF. Written as DNA, the CDR3 is TGTGCCAGCAGCCCACTCCTCGACAGGCCTTATGGCTACACCTTC. The chain couples TRBV7-6 to TRBJ1-2; possible D gene TRBD1, 6 bases. Trimming pared 5 bases from V and 5 bases from J, leaving 18 bases between. The CDR3 runs to 15 residues. The germline V gene has CDR1 SGHVS and CDR2 FNYEAQ.

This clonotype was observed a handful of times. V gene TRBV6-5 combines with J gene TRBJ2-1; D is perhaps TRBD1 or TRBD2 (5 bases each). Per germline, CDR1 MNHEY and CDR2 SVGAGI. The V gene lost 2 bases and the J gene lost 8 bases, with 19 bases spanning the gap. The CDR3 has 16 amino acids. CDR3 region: CASSYDPGTAPHEQFF. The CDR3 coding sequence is TGTGCCAGCAGTTACGACCCCGGGACCGCGCCCCATGAGCAGTTCTTC.

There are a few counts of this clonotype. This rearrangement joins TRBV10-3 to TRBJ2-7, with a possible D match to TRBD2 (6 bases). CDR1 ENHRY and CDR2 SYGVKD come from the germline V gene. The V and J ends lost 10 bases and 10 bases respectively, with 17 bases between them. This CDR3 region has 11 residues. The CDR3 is CATGGATEQYV. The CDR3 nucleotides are TGTGCCACCGGAGGGGCTACGGAACAGTACGTC.

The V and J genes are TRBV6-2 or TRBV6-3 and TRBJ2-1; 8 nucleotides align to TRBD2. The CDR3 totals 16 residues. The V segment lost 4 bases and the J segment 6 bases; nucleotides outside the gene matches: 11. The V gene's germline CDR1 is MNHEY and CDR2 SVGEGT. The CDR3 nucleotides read TGTGCCAGCAGTTCCCCTTACGGGCGGGGGGTCAATGAGCAGTTCTTC. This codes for CASSSPYGRGVNEQFF.

CDR3 DNA: TGTGCCAACAGCCTCGGACAGGCAGATACGCAGTATTTT. It yields the protein CANSLGQADTQYF. The gene calls are TRBV6-1 and TRBJ2-3; 7 bases agree with TRBD1. The CDR3 extends over 13 amino acids. The junction had 8 bases not matched to a gene; V was cut back by 10 bases and J by 4 bases. In germline, CDR1 is MNHNS, CDR2 SASEGT.

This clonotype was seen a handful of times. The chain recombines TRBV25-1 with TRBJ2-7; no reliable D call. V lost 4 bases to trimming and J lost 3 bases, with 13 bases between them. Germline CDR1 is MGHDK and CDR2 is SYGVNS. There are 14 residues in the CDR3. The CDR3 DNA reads TGTGCCAGCAGTGGGACCCCAGGCAGCTACGAGCAGTACGTC. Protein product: CASSGTPGSYEQYV.

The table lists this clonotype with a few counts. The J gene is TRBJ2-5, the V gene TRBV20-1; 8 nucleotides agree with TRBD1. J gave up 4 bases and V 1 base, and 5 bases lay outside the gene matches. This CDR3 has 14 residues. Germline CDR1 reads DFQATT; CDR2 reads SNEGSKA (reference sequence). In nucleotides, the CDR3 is TGCAGTGCTAGAGTTCAGGGGGCTCGAGAGACCCAGTACTTC. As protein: CSARVQGARETQYF.

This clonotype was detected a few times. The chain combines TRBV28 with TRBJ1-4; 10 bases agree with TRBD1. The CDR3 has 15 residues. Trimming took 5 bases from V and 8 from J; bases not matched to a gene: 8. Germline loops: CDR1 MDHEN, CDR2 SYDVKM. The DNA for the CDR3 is TGTGCCAGCAGTCGGGACAGGGGATACAGGGAAAAACTGTTTTTT. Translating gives CASSRDRGYREKLFF.

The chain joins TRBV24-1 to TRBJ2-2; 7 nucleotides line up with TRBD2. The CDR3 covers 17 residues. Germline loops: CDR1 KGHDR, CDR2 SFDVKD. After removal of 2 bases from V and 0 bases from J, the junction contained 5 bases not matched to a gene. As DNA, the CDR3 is TGTGCCACCAGTGATTGGGGAGGGTTTTCGAACACCGGGGAGCTGTTTTTT. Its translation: CATSDWGGFSNTGELFF.

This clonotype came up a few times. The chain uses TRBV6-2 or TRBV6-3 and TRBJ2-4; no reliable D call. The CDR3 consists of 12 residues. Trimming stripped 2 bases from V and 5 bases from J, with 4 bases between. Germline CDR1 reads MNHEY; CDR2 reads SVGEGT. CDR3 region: CASSYLQNIQYF. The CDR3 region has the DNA TGTGCCAGCAGTTACCTACAAAACATTCAGTACTTC.

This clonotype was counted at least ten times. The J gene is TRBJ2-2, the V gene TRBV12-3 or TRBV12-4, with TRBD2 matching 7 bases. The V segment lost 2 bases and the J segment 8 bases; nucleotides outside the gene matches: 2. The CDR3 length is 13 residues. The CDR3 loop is CASSLSGGGELFF. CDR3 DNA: TGTGCCAGCAGTTTATCGGGAGGAGGGGAGCTGTTTTTT.

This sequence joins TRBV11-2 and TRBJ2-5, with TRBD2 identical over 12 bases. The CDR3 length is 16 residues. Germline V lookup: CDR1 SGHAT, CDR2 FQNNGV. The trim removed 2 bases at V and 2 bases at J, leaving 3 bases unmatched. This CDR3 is CASSLRLAGEQETQYF. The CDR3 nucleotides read TGTGCCAGCAGCTTAAGACTAGCGGGGGAACAAGAGACCCAGTACTTC.

The CDR3 reads CATAAGELRETQYF. CDR3 bases: TGTGCCACCGCGGCAGGAGAGTTACGAGAGACCCAGTACTTC. The chain links TRBV6-1 to TRBJ2-5, with D hard to call. V dropped 10 bases and J dropped 4 bases, with 19 bases sitting between them. This CDR3 spans 14 amino acids. Germline lookup yields CDR1 MNHNS and CDR2 SASEGT.

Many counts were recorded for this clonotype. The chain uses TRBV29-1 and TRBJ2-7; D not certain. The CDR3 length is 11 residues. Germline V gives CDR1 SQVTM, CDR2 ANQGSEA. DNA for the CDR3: TGCAGCGTTCAAGAGTGGTACGAGCAGTACGTC. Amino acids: CSVQEWYEQYV.

CDR3 amino acids: CATGTSGLNYEQYV. In DNA, the CDR3 is TGTGCCACCGGGACTAGCGGACTAAATTACGAGCAGTACGTC. The chain combines TRBV10-3 with TRBJ2-7; 11 bases match TRBD2. The length of the CDR3 is 14 residues. V was pared by 10 bases and J by 4 bases, with 9 bases of the junction left unmatched. CDR1 is ENHRY and CDR2 is SYGVKD in the germline V gene.

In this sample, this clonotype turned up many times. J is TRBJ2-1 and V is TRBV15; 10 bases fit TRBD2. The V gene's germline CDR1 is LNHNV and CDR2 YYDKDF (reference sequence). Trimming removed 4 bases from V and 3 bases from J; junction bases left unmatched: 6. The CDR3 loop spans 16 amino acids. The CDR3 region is CATSTPGTSDYNEQFF. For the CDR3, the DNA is TGTGCCACCAGCACCCCCGGGACTAGCGACTACAATGAGCAGTTCTTC.